The 12 T cell receptor beta chains presented below share a single source sample, sequenced in a study of T cell clonality in common variable immunodeficiency. Only in-frame clones appear in the TCRdb table, and some are missing; sequencing was by immunoSEQ multiplex PCR. Observed in the sample are around 42,000 clones, none of them singletons. Sequences were obtained from peripheral blood mononuclear cells. The receptors come from a person aged 18 to 69 in good health.

This clone has at least ten counts. The read finishes 3 residues shy of the CDR3 end, and the germline J gene is used to complete it. The chain links TRBV20-1 to TRBJ2-2; possible D gene TRBD2, 7 bases. Germline-derived CDR1 and CDR2 are DFQATT and SNEGSKA (reference sequence). The CDR3 runs 14 residues. V was trimmed by 6 bases and J by 3 bases, leaving 14 bases between them. The CDR3 spells CSAGGGGYTGELFF. CDR3 DNA (partial): TGCAGTGCAGGAGGGGGGGGGTACACCGGGGAG.

The table lists this clone with many counts. The read ends 3 residues early relative to the CDR3; the germline J gene fills the gap. V is TRBV7-7 and J is TRBJ2-7; TRBD1 might be the D (6 bases). The CDR3 covers 14 residues. Trimming stripped 5 bases from V and 5 bases from J, with 16 bases between. Germline V CDR1 and CDR2: SSHAT, FNYEAQ (reference sequence). CDR3 sequence: CASSEQGMGNEQYF. The DNA read from the CDR3 is TGTGCCAGCAGCGAGCAGGGGATGGGTAACGAG. The whole variable domain, remainder taken from reference TRBV7-7 and TRBJ2-7, is GAGVSQSPRYKVTKRGQDVTLRCDPISSHATLYWYQQALGQGPEFLTYFNYEAQPDKSGLPSDRFSAERPEGSISTLTIQRTEQRDSAMYRCASSEQGMGNEQYFGPGTRLTVT.

In its sample, this clone was seen many times. With the read ending 3 residues before the CDR3 end, the germline J gene is used to fill in that end. The V call is TRBV6-2 or TRBV6-3, the J call TRBJ2-7; a weak D match, TRBD1 (5 bases). The CDR3 covers 17 residues. Germline lookup yields CDR1 MNHEY and CDR2 SVGEGT. V lost 2 bases, J lost 0 bases, and 17 bases lay in between. The CDR3 protein is CASSYGAAPSISYEQYF. The DNA read from the CDR3 is TGTGCCAGCAGTTACGGGGCAGCCCCTTCAATCTCCTACGAG.

This clone was counted ten times or more. The CDR3 end is not reached by the read, which stops 3 residues before it; the germline J gene fills it in. V is TRBV29-1 and J is TRBJ2-5, with D perhaps TRBD2 (5 bases). The germline V gene encodes CDR1 SQVTM and CDR2 ANQGSEA. CDR3 length: 14 amino acids. V was cut by 3 bases and J by 5 bases, with 16 bases left in between. CDR3 sequence: CSVDLGGGVETQYF. CDR3 bases read: TGCAGCGTTGATCTCGGCGGAGGAGTGGAGACC. The complete variable domain, with remaining parts taken from reference TRBV29-1 and TRBJ2-5, reads SAVISQKPSRDICQRGTSLTIQCQVDSQVTMMFWYRQQPGQSLTLIATANQGSEATYESGFVIDKFPISRPNLTFSTLTVSNMSPEDSSIYLCSVDLGGGVETQYFGPGTRLLVL.

This clone was recorded at least ten times. The read halts 3 residues ahead of the CDR3 end, with the missing end drawn from the germline J gene. The chain recombines TRBV7-2 with TRBJ2-7; D is ambiguous. Germline V gene lookup returns CDR1 SGHTA and CDR2 FQGNSA. This CDR3 comprises 14 residues. V lost 1 base to trimming and J lost 2 bases, with 9 bases between them. The CDR3 bases that were read are TGTGCCAGCAGCTTAGTGGTTAAGGCCTACGAG. This gives the protein CASSLVVKAYE. Given in full, the CDR3 is CASSLVVKAYEQYF.

In this sample, this clone turned up many times. Read data end 3 residues before the CDR3 end; the end is taken from the germline J gene. The chain has TRBV5-1 and TRBJ2-5; 9 nucleotides align to TRBD1. The J segment lost 1 base and the V segment lost 4 bases, leaving 2 bases of the junction unmatched. Germline assignment: CDR1 SGHRS and CDR2 YFSETQ. The CDR3 has 14 residues. The covered CDR3 bases are TGCGCCAGCAGCAGGGACAGGGCCCAAGAGACC. Protein product: CASSRDRAQET. In full, the CDR3 reads CASSRDRAQETQYF.

This clone appeared many times. The CDR3 is cut off 3 residues early in the read; its end comes from the germline J gene. The rearrangement links TRBV20-1 to TRBJ2-1, with a possible D match to TRBD1 (5 bases). This CDR3 comprises 14 residues. V lost 0 bases and J lost 5, with 11 bases in between. Germline-derived CDR1 and CDR2 are DFQATT and SNEGSKA (reference sequence). The DNA read from the CDR3 is TGCAGTGCTAGAGATGGTTCCAGGGACAATGAG. Amino acid sequence: CSARDGSRDNE. The CDR3 in its entirety is CSARDGSRDNEQFF.

This clone came up a few times. Relative to the germline gene, one junction end is altered; a read error may explain this. The observed sequence ends 3 residues before the CDR3 terminus, with the missing tail filled in from the germline J gene. The chain uses TRBV19 and TRBJ2-1; 8 bases map to TRBD1. This CDR3 is 19 amino acids long. Germline V lookup: CDR1 LNHDA, CDR2 SQIVND (reference sequence). This chain's CDR3 is CAGSIETGARFGADNEQFF. Partial CDR3 DNA: TGTGCCGGTAGTATCGAGACAGGGGCGCGGTTTGGGGCTGACAATGAG.

The sample holds many counts of this clone. The sequence runs out 3 residues before the end of the CDR3; the remainder is reconstructed from the germline J gene. The chain carries TRBV19 and TRBJ1-5, with 8 bases that match TRBD1. The junction had 11 bases not matched to a gene; V was cut back by 6 bases and J by 4 bases. The CDR3 runs to 16 residues. The V gene's germline CDR1 is LNHDA and CDR2 SQIVND (reference sequence). The CDR3 DNA, read in part, is TGTGCCAGTAGCGCACCCGACAGGGGCGATAATCAGCCC. It codes for CASSAPDRGDNQP. The whole CDR3 protein is CASSAPDRGDNQPQHF.

In this sample, this clone turned up many times. The read terminates 3 residues before the CDR3 end, so the remaining end is supplied by the germline J gene. The rearrangement uses TRBV5-1 and TRBJ2-1; 9 bases align to TRBD2. The CDR3 covers 14 residues. The V gene end was trimmed by 1 base and the J gene end by 4 bases; junction bases not matched to a gene: 0. Per the germline V gene, CDR1 is SGHRS and CDR2 is YFSETQ. The CDR3 DNA, read in part, is TGCGCCAGCAGCTTGAGCGGGGGGTACAATGAG. Translated: CASSLSGGYNE. The CDR3 as a whole reads CASSLSGGYNEQFF.

This clone was recorded at least ten times. The read terminates 3 residues ahead of where the CDR3 ends, so the germline J gene completes it. The chain uses TRBV7-3 and TRBJ1-2, with D possibly being TRBD1 (6 bases). The germline gives CDR1 SGHTA, CDR2 FQGTGA. The CDR3 is 13 amino acids. V was clipped by 5 bases and J by 2 bases, with 9 bases between them. The CDR3 loop is CASSQGQNYGYTF. The sequenced part of the CDR3 DNA is TGTGCCAGCAGCCAAGGACAGAACTATGGC.

As concerns this clone: The read terminates 3 residues ahead of where the CDR3 ends, so the germline J gene completes it. The chain recombines TRBV10-2 with TRBJ2-1; 7 bases fit TRBD2. The V and J ends lost 3 bases and 1 base, in that order; junction bases with no gene match: 3. CDR3 length equals 15 residues. CDR1 and CDR2 (germline): WSHSY, SAAADI. CDR3 bases read: TGCGCCAGCAGTGATCGCGGGGGTTCCTACAATGAG. This gives the protein CASSDRGGSYNE. The whole CDR3 protein is CASSDRGGSYNEQFF.